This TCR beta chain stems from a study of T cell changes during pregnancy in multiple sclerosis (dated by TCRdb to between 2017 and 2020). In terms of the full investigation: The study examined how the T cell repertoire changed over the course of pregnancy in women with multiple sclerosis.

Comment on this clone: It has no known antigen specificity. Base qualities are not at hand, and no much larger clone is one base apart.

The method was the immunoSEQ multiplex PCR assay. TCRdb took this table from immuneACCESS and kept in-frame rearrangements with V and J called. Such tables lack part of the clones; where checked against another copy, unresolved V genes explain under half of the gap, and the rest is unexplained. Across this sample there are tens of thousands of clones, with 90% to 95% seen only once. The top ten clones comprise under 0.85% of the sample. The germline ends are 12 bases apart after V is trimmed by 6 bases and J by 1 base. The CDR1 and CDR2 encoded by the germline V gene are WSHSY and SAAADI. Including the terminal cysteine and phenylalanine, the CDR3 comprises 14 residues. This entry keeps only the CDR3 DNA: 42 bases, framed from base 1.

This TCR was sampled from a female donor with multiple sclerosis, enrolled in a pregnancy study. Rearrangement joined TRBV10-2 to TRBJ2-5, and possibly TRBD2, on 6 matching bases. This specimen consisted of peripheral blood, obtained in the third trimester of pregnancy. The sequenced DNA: TGCGCCAGCAGAATCGGAGGGCCCCAAGAGACCCAGTACTTC. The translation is CASRIGGPQETQYF.